This record looks at one T cell receptor (beta chain) sequence and its context. Its specificity is unknown. This record comes from a study of T cells in Graves' hyperthyroidism and ophthalmopathy. V trimming: 3 bases; J trimming: 6 bases; junction bases outside the gene matches: 3. The CDR3 runs to 12 residues. CDR1 and CDR2 (germline): DFQATT, SNEGSKA (reference sequence). Absence of ophthalmopathy progression within 18 months defined stable Graves' hyperthyroidism. Hyperthyroidism patients were newly diagnosed, had disease duration under 2 months, and were aged 18 to 65 years. Whole-study findings and limits: Ophthalmopathy stood apart from stable hyperthyroidism in a 13 V-J model.

From RNA transcripts, TCR beta CDR3 regions were amplified. Researchers ran a first-round RT-PCR on the TCR CDR3 using the HTBI primer set. One entry per CDR3 protein, called by TCRdb with MiXCR from the multiplex PCR reads. The sample includes roughly 200,000 distinct CDR3 sequences, approximately 20% of them seen just once. The chain has TRBV20-1 and TRBJ2-7, with 9 bases lining up with TRBD1. The source of this sequence is a man aged 35-49 years with Graves' hyperthyroidism. Sample: blood. The CDR3: CSARGQGREQYF. CDR3 DNA: TGCAGTGCTAGGGGACAGGGTCGCGAGCAGTACTTC.